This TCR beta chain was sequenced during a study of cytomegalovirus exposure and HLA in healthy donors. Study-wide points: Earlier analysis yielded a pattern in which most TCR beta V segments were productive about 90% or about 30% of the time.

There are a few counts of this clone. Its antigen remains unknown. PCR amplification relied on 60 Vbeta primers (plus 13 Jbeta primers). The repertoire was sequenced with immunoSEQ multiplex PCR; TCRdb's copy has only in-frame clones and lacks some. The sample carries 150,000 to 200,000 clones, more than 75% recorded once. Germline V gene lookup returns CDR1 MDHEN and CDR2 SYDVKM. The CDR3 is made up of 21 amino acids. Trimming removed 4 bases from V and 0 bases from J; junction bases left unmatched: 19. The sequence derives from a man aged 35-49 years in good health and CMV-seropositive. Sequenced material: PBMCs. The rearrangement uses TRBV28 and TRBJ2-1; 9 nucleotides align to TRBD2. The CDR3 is CASSSLMGLAETLSSYNEQFF. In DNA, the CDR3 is TGTGCCAGCAGTTCCTTAATGGGACTAGCAGAAACCTTAAGCTCCTACAATGAGCAGTTCTTC.